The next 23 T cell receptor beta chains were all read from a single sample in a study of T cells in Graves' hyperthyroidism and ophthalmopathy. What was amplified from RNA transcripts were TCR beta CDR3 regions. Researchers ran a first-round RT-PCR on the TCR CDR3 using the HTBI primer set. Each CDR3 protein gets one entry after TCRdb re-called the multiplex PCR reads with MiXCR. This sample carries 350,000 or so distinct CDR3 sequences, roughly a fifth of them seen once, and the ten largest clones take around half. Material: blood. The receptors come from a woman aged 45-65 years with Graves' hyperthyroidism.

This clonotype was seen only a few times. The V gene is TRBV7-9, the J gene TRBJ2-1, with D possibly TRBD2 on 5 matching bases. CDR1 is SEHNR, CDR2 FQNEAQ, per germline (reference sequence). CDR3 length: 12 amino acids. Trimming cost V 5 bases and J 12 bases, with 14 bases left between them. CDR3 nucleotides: TGTGCCAGCAGCGACTATAAGGATGGGCAGTTCTTC. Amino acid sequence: CASSDYKDGQFF.

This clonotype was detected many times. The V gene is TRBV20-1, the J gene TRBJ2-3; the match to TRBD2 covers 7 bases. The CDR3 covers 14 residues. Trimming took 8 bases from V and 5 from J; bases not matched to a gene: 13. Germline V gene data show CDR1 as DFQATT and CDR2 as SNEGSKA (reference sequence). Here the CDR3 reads CSLKLAWGGDTQYF. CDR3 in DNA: TGCAGTCTGAAGCTGGCCTGGGGGGGAGATACGCAGTATTTT.

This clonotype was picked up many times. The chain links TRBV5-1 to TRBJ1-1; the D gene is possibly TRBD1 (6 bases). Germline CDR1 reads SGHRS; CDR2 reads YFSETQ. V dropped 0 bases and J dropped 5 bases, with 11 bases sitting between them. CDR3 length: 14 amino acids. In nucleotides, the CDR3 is TGCGCCAGCAGCTTGGCGGGGGCTCGAACTGAAGCTTTCTTT. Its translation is CASSLAGARTEAFF.

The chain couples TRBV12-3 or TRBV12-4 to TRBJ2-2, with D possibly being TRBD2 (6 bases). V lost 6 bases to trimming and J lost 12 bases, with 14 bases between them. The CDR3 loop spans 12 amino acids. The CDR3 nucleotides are TGTGCCAGCAGAAGGACTACTAGGCAGCTGTTTTTT. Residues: CASRRTTRQLFF.

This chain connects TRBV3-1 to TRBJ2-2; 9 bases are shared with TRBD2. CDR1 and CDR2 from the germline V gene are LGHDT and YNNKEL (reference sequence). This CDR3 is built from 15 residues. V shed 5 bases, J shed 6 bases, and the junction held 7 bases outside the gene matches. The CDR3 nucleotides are TGTGCCAGCAGCACGCTTGCGGGGGGGCCCGGGGAGCTGTTTTTT. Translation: CASSTLAGGPGELFF.

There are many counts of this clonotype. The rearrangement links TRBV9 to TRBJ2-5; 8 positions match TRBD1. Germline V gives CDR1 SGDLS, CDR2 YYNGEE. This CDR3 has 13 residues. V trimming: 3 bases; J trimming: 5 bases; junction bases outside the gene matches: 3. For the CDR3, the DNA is TGTGCCAGCAGCGCCCGGGACAGGGAGACCCAGTACTTC. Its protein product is CASSARDRETQYF.

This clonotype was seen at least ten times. CDR3 protein: CASSGWRDPDYGYTF. CDR3 DNA: TGTGCCAGCAGTGGATGGAGAGACCCGGACTATGGCTACACCTTC. The chain has TRBV2 and TRBJ1-2; D is undetermined. The ends were cut back, 4 bases at V and 3 bases at J, with 15 bases in the middle. Germline V gene sequence: CDR1 SNHLY, CDR2 FYNNEI. The CDR3 length is 15 residues.

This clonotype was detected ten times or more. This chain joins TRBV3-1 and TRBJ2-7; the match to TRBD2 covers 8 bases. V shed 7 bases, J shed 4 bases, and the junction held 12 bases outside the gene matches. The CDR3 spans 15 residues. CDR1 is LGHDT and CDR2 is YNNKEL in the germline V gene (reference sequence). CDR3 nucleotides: TGTGCCAGCACCCCGCCTCCACTAGCGGTTTACGAGCAGTACTTC. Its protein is CASTPPPLAVYEQYF.

The chain's CDR3 is CASSLAQPIEQYF. The CDR3 region has the DNA TGCGCCAGCAGCTTGGCGCAACCAATCGAGCAGTACTTC. The chain carries TRBV5-1 and TRBJ2-7; D remains unclear. The CDR3 is 13 amino acids. V lost 0 bases and J 6 bases, leaving 10 bases between the germline ends. The germline V gene has CDR1 SGHRS and CDR2 YFSETQ.

In DNA, the CDR3 is TGTGCCAGCAGCGTAGACAGGGCTCACGAGCAGTACTTC. Its translation is CASSVDRAHEQYF. The V call is TRBV9, the J call TRBJ2-7; D perhaps matches TRBD1 (6 bases). CDR1 and CDR2 from the germline V gene are SGDLS and YYNGEE. V lost 0 bases and J lost 5, with 9 bases in between. The CDR3 extends over 13 amino acids.

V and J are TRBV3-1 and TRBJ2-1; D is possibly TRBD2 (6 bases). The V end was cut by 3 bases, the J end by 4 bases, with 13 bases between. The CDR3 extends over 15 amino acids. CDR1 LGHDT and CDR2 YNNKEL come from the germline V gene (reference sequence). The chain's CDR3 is CASSHREAPYNEQFF. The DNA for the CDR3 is TGTGCCAGCAGCCATAGGGAGGCACCTTACAATGAGCAGTTCTTC.

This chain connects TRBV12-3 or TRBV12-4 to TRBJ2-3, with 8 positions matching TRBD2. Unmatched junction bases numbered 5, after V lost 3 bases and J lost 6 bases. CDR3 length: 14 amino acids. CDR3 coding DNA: TGTGCCAGCAGTTTCCGACTAGCGATCGATACGCAGTATTTT. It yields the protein CASSFRLAIDTQYF.

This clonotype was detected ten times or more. CDR3: CASSFPLGETQYF. The CDR3 DNA reads as TGTGCCAGCAGCTTCCCCCTGGGGGAGACCCAGTACTTC. The chain recombines TRBV7-2 with TRBJ2-5, with unresolved D. This CDR3 has 13 residues. V shed 3 bases and J shed 5 bases, with 10 bases lying between them. The germline CDR1 and CDR2 sequences are SGHTA and FQGNSA.

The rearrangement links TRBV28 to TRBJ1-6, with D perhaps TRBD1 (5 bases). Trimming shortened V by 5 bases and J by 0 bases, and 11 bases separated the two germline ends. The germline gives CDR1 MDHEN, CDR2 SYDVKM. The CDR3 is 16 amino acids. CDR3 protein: CASSGRDGSYNSPLHF. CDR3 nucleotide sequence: TGTGCCAGCAGTGGCCGGGACGGCTCCTATAATTCACCCCTCCACTTT.

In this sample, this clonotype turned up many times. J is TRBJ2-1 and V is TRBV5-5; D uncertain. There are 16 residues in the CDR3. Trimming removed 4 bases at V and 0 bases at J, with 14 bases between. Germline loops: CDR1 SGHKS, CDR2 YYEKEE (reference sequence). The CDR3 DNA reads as TGTGCCAGCAGCCGAGATCCGGCGAGCTCCTACAATGAGCAGTTCTTC. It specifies CASSRDPASSYNEQFF.

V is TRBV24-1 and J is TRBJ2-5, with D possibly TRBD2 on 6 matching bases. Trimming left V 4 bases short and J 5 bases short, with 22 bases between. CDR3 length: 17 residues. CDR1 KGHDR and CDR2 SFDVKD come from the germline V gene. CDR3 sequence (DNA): TGTGCCACCAGTGACTGGGGCAGGGAGGAGGTGGGGGAGACCCAGTACTTC. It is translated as CATSDWGREEVGETQYF.

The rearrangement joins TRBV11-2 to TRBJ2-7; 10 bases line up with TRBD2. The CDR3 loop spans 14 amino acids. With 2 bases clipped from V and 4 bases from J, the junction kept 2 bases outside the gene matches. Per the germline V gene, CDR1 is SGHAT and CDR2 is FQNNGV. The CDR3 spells CASSLRTSGYEQYF. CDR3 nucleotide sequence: TGTGCCAGCAGCTTAAGGACTAGCGGATACGAGCAGTACTTC.

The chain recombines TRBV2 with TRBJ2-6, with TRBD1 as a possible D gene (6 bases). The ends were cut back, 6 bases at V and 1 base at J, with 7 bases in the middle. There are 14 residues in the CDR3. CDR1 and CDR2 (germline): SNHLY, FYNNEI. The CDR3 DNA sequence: TGTGCCAGCAGAACAGGGTCTGGGGCCAACGTCCTGACTTTC. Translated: CASRTGSGANVLTF. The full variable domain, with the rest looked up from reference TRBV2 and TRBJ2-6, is EPEVTQTPSHQVTQMGQEVILRCVPISNHLYFYWYRQILGQKVEFLVSFYNNEISEKSEIFDDQFSVERPDGSNFTLKIRSTKLEDSAMYFCASRTGSGANVLTFGAGSRLTVL.

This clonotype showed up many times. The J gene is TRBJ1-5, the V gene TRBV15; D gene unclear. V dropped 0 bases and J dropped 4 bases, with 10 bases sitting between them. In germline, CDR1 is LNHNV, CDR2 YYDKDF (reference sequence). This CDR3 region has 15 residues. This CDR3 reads CATSRDREGNQPQHF. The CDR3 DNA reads TGTGCCACCAGCAGAGATAGAGAAGGAAATCAGCCCCAGCATTTT.

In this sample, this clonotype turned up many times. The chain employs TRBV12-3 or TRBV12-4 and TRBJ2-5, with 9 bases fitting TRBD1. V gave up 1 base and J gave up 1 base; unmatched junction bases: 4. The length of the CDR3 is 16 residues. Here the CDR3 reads CASSLDGTGTQETQYF. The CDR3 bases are TGTGCCAGCAGTTTAGACGGGACAGGGACCCAAGAGACCCAGTACTTC.

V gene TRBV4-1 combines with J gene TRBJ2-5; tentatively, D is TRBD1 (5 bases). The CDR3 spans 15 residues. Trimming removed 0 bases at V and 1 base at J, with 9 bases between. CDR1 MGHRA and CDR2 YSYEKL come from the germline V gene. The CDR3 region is CASSQDLTVQETQYF. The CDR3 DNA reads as TGCGCCAGCAGCCAAGATTTGACAGTCCAAGAGACCCAGTACTTC.

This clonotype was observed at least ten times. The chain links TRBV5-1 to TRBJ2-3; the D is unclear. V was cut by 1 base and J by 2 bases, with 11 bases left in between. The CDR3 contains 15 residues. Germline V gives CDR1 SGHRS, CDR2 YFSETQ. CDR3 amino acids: CASSLSSVATDTQYF. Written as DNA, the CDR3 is TGCGCCAGCAGCTTGTCATCAGTTGCCACAGATACGCAGTATTTT.

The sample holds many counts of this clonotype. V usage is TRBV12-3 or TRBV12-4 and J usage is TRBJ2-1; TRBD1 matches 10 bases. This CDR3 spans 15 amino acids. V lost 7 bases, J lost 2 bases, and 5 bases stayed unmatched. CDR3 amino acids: CASKRGQGAYNEQFF. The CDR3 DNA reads TGTGCCAGCAAGAGAGGACAGGGGGCCTACAATGAGCAGTTCTTC.